This TCR beta chain was identified in a study of cytomegalovirus exposure and HLA in healthy donors. CDR1 is SNHLY, CDR2 FYNNEI, per germline. This CDR3 contains 13 residues. The V gene lost 6 bases and the J gene lost 5 bases, with 13 bases spanning the gap. Note on this clone: What it binds is not known.

General observations from the study: Listed as cytomegalovirus-associated were around 160 TCR beta chains. Cytomegalovirus status was reportedly diagnosed by the classifier with high specificity and sensitivity.

Here immunoSEQ multiplex PCR was the method, and the copy in TCRdb shows in-frame clones only, minus some. The data hold a few hundred thousand clones, with just over 85% observed a single time. The TCR originated in a woman younger than 35 in good health and CMV-seronegative. The sample consisted of PBMCs. This chain links TRBV2 with TRBJ2-5, with TRBD2 as a possible D gene (6 bases). For the CDR3, the DNA is TGTGCCAGCAGCCCCGGTGCGGGGGAGACCCAGTACTTC. Translation: CASSPGAGETQYF.